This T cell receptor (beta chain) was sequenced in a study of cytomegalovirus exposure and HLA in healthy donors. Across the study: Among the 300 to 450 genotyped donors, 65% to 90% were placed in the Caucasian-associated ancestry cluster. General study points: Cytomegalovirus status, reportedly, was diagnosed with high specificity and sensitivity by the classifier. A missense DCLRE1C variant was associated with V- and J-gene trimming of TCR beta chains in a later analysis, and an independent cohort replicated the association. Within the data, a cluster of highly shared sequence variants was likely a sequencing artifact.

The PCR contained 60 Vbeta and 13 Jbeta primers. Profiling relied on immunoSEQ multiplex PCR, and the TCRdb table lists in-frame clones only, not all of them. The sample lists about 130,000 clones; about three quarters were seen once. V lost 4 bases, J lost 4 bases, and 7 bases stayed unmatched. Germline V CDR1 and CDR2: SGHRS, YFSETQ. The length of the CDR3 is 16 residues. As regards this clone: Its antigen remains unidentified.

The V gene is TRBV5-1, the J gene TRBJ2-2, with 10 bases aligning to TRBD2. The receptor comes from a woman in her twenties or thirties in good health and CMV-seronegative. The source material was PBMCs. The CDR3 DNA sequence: TGCGCCAGCAGCACTTCACTAGCGGGGAGCACCGGGGAGCTGTTTTTT. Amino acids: CASSTSLAGSTGELFF.